One sample yielded the 2 T cell receptor beta chains listed below, sequenced in a study of T cells in Graves' hyperthyroidism and ophthalmopathy. TCR beta CDR3 region amplification was performed from RNA transcripts. The study used the HTBI primer set for a first-round RT-PCR of the TCR CDR3. TCRdb used MiXCR to reprocess the multiplex PCR reads, holding one entry per CDR3 protein. The table lists under 650,000 distinct CDR3 sequences, around 15% of them singletons, with over 3.5% in the top ten. The specimen was blood. Receptor source: a woman aged 30 to 39 with Graves' hyperthyroidism.

This clonotype was seen more than once but under ten times. The chain is built from TRBV7-2 and TRBJ2-3; 10 nucleotides align to TRBD2. Germline CDR1 and CDR2: SGHTA and FQGNSA. V was pared by 1 base and J by 4 bases, with 8 bases of the junction left unmatched. This CDR3 has 17 amino acids. The DNA for the CDR3 is TGTGCCAGCAGCTTAGTTAGCCTAGCGGGAGTTGCAGATACGCAGTATTTT. It yields the protein CASSLVSLAGVADTQYF.

J is TRBJ2-2 and V is TRBV27; 7 bases match TRBD2. Germline CDR1 reads MNHEY; CDR2 reads SMNVEV (reference sequence). The CDR3 runs 14 residues. The trim removed 6 bases at V and 3 bases at J, leaving 4 bases unmatched. The CDR3 spells CASRGTIYTGELFF. The CDR3 nucleotides are TGTGCCAGCAGGGGGACTATTTACACCGGGGAGCTGTTTTTT.